The present entry profiles one TCR beta chain with its context. This sample was included in a study of control samples from healthy donors and cancer patients. The repertoire was sequenced with immunoSEQ multiplex PCR; TCRdb's copy has only in-frame clones and lacks some. The sample includes 110,000 or so clones, more than 80% seen only once; the top ten take almost 40%. The CDR3 is 16 amino acids. The V end lost 3 bases, the J end lost 2 bases, and 15 bases lay between the germline ends. Germline V lookup: CDR1 SGDLS, CDR2 YYNGEE. The sample taken for sequencing was blood. This chain connects TRBV9 to TRBJ2-1; maybe TRBD1 (7 bases). The source of this sequence is a man aged 50-60 years in good health. The CDR3 here is CASSAAGGGPYNEQFF. The CDR3 bases are TGTGCCAGCAGCGCCGCTGGAGGGGGCCCCTACAATGAGCAGTTCTTC.